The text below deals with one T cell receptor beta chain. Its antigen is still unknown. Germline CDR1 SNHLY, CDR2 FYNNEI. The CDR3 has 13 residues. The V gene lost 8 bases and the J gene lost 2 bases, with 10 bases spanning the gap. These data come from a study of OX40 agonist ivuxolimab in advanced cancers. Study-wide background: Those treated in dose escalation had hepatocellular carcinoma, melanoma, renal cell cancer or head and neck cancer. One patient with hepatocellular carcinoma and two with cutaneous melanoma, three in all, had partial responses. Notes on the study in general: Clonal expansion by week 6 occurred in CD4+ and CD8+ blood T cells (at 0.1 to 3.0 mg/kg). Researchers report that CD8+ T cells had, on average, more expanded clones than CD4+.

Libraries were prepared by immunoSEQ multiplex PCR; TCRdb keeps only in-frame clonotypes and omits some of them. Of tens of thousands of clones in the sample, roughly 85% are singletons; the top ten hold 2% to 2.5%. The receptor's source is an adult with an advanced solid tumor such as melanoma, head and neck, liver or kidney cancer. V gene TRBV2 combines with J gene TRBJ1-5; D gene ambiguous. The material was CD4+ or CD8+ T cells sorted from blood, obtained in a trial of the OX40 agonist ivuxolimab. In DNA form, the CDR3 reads TGTGCCAGCGCCCAAGAGGGCAATCAGCCCCAGCATTTT. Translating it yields CASAQEGNQPQHF.